A selection of T cell receptor beta chains follows, all from one sample in a study of early T cells in non-severe SARS-CoV-2 infection. TCRdb independently ran MiXCR on the 5' RACE reads; one entry per CDR3 protein. Among approximately 67,000 distinct CDR3 sequences listed, roughly 9% were seen once. Sequenced sample: whole blood. Receptors were obtained from an adult who was a healthcare worker with PCR-confirmed SARS-CoV-2 infection or an uninfected control (not recorded which). The CDR3 runs from the conserved cysteine through the conserved F or W. The D gene is left open where the match is weak. Some rows have no size entry. The others give once, few or many, or a class for an expanded clone.

>TRBD1|few|17|TRBJ2-7|TRBV12-3/TRBV12-4
CASSPDRGAPLKYEQYF
TGTGCCAGCAGCCCAGACAGGGGTGCTCCCCTGAAATACGAGCAGTACTTC
>TRBD1|many|14|TRBJ1-6|TRBV12-3/TRBV12-4
CASSLGQGFRPLHF
TGTGCCAGCAGTTTGGGACAGGGTTTCCGACCCCTCCACTTT
>.|many|16|TRBJ2-3|TRBV19
CASSRRLGESTDTQYF
TGTGCCAGTAGTAGGAGACTAGGGGAGAGCACAGATACGCAGTATTTT
>.|many|16|TRBJ2-4|TRBV20-1
CSARTHGELAKNIQYF
TGCAGTGCTAGAACGCATGGGGAGCTAGCCAAAAACATTCAGTACTTC
>TRBD1|.|16|TRBJ1-2|TRBV11-2
CASSSITGTGDYGYTF
TGTGCCAGCAGCTCGATAACCGGGACAGGGGATTATGGCTACACCTTC
>TRBD1|many|15|TRBJ1-6|TRBV11-2
CASRPGTGTNSPLHF
TGTGCCAGCAGGCCTGGGACAGGGACGAATTCACCCCTCCACTTT
>.|few|15|TRBJ2-5|TRBV20-1
CSAHLPRRDQETQYF
TGCAGTGCGCACCTCCCCCGCAGGGACCAAGAGACCCAGTACTTC
>TRBD2|many|17|TRBJ2-3|TRBV20-1
CSPLGASGNHGTDTQYF
TGCAGTCCCCTCGGGGCTAGCGGAAACCACGGCACAGATACGCAGTATTTT
>.|.|13|TRBJ1-2|TRBV4-3
CASSQDGPDGYTF
TGCGCCAGCAGCCAAGATGGGCCAGATGGCTACACCTTC
>TRBD1|many|16|TRBJ1-5|TRBV25-1
CASSEEGTDSNQPQHF
TGTGCCAGCAGTGAAGAGGGGACAGATAGCAATCAGCCCCAGCATTTT
>.|few|15|TRBJ2-7|TRBV4-1
CASSQVIRGPPGQYF
TGCGCCAGCAGCCAAGTCATTCGGGGGCCCCCTGGGCAGTACTTC
>.|.|14|TRBJ1-1|TRBV12-3/TRBV12-4
CASSLGPRNTEAFF
TGTGCCAGCAGTTTAGGTCCGAGGAACACTGAAGCTTTCTTT
>.|many|13|TRBJ2-3|TRBV6-4
CASSRTETDTQYF
TGTGCCAGCAGTCGCACAGAGACAGATACGCAGTATTTT
>.|.|14|TRBJ2-5|TRBV27
CASSLGARGETQYF
TGTGCCAGCAGTTTAGGCGCACGGGGCGAGACCCAGTACTTC
>.|once|16|TRBJ1-5|TRBV20-1
CSASLRGFWSNQPQHF
TGCAGTGCTTCTCTACGGGGGTTTTGGAGCAATCAGCCCCAGCATTTT
>.|.|16|TRBJ2-6|TRBV7-2
CASSRVGDTGANVLTF
TGTGCCAGCAGCCGTGTGGGGGATACTGGGGCCAACGTCCTGACTTTC
>TRBD2|.|14|TRBJ2-2|TRBV19
CASSSGLAAGELFF
TGTGCCAGTAGTTCGGGACTAGCGGCCGGGGAGCTGTTTTTT
>TRBD2|.|16|TRBJ2-2|TRBV12-3/TRBV12-4
CASSPFGAGNTGELFF
TGTGCCAGCAGTCCCTTTGGAGCGGGAAACACCGGGGAGCTGTTTTTT
>.|.|13|TRBJ1-5|TRBV7-2
CASSSGPAQPQHF
TGTGCTAGCAGCTCAGGCCCAGCTCAGCCCCAGCATTTT
>.|.|14|TRBJ1-5|TRBV10-3
CAISPTTGNQPQHF
TGTGCCATCAGCCCTACGACGGGAAATCAGCCCCAGCATTTT
>.|.|14|TRBJ1-5|TRBV2
CASSVRASNQPQHF
TGTGCCAGCAGTGTTAGGGCGAGCAATCAGCCCCAGCATTTT
>.|few|14|TRBJ1-2|TRBV20-1
CSASRRGFIYGYTF
TGCAGTGCTAGCCGCAGGGGTTTCATCTATGGCTACACCTTC
>.|few|16|TRBJ2-5|TRBV4-1
CASSQVVPFGQETQYF
TGCGCCAGCAGCCAAGTGGTACCCTTCGGCCAAGAGACCCAGTACTTC